This T cell receptor (beta chain) was profiled in a study of CD8 T cells in Susac syndrome. Points from the study as a whole: The study identified roughly seventeen and five Susac-specific public clones in total CD8+ and CD8+ TEMRA repertoires.

On this clonotype itself: Its antigen is undetermined.

V was pared by 4 bases and J by 5 bases, with 4 bases of the junction left unmatched. The CDR3 extends over 14 amino acids. The germline V gene has CDR1 ENHRY and CDR2 SYGVKD. CD8+ and CD4+ T cells were negatively isolated; TEMRA cells were FACS-enriched. Random-hexamer reverse transcription was applied to about 0.45 to 1 ug RNA. The authors amplified TCR beta CDR3 across 54 Vbeta and 13 Jbeta using immunoSEQ multiplex PCR. TCRdb re-analysed the immunoSEQ multiplex PCR reads in MiXCR, keeping a single row per CDR3 protein. The sample records around 170,000 distinct CDR3 sequences, more than 85% being singletons.

The genes are TRBV10-3 and TRBJ1-1, with TRBD1 matching 10 bases. The clonotype originates from a human donor with Susac syndrome. The source material was CD8+ T cells from PBMCs. As DNA, the CDR3 is TGTGCCATCAGTGGGGACAGGGGTGGGACTGAAGCTTTCTTT. Amino acid sequence: CAISGDRGGTEAFF.